This is a list of T cell receptor beta chains from one sample in a study of technical replicates of blood from several donors. Profiled with immunoSEQ multiplex PCR; TCRdb holds only in-frame clones, not every one. The sample lists over 90,000 clones; around 96% were seen once. Material for sequencing was T cells isolated from PBMCs. All receptors come from a human donor in good health. Each CDR3 is given with its conserved first and last residue. A D gene is named only where the DNA matches it firmly. Clone size is stated in some rows and not others, as once, few, many or a class when expanded.

TRBJ1-1	NA	TRBV25-1	NA	CASRPFGSGAEAFF	TGTGCCAGCAGACCTTTTGGGTCAGGTGCTGAAGCTTTCTTT
TRBJ2-1	TRBD1	TRBV27	NA	CASSPSPLDRGPVF	TGTGCCAGTTCTCCCTCGCCCCTGGACAGGGGACCTGTCTTC
TRBJ1-2	NA	TRBV28	NA	CASSLRVVGYTF	TGTGCCAGCAGTTTACGGGTCGTGGGCTACACCTTC
TRBJ1-1	TRBD1	TRBV5-1	NA	CASSPGAGGLGDTEAFF	TGCGCCAGCAGCCCCGGGGCAGGGGGATTAGGGGACACTGAAGCTTTCTTT
TRBJ2-7	TRBD1	TRBV5-1	NA	CASGSGTGVNEQYF	TGCGCCAGCGGTTCCGGGACAGGAGTTAACGAGCAGTACTTC
TRBJ2-2	NA	TRBV27	NA	CASSSGLHTGELFF	TGTGCCAGCAGTTCGGGACTGCATACCGGGGAGCTGTTTTTT
TRBJ2-3	NA	TRBV5-4	NA	CASSSPVTSTDTQYF	TGTGCCAGCAGCTCCCCGGTTACTAGCACAGATACGCAGTATTTT
TRBJ1-4	NA	TRBV5-1	NA	CASRPGEGEGEKLFF	TGCGCCAGCAGACCCGGTGAAGGGGAGGGTGAAAAACTGTTTTTT
TRBJ1-5	TRBD1	TRBV5-5	NA	CASSPDRDNKPQHF	TGTGCCAGCAGCCCCGACAGGGATAATAAGCCCCAGCATTTT
TRBJ2-1	NA	TRBV5-1	NA	CASSTPNLRQVSLSYNEQFF	TGCGCCAGCAGCACCCCTAACTTAAGACAGGTATCACTTTCCTACAATGAGCAGTTCTTC
TRBJ2-7	NA	TRBV18	NA	CASSPHRDFPTYEQYF	TGTGCCAGCTCACCACATAGAGACTTCCCTACCTACGAGCAGTACTTC
TRBJ1-5	NA	TRBV15	NA	CATSGDGDNQPQHF	TGTGCCACGTCCGGAGACGGCGACAATCAGCCCCAGCATTTT
TRBJ2-1	NA	TRBV6-1	NA	CASTGTHNSNEQFF	TGTGCCAGCACAGGGACTCACAATTCCAATGAGCAGTTCTTC
TRBJ2-2	NA	TRBV30	NA	CAWSNPRAGLNTGELFF	TGTGCCTGGAGCAACCCTCGGGCGGGACTGAACACCGGGGAGCTGTTTTTT
TRBJ2-7	TRBD2	TRBV28	NA	CASRGLGLAGAYEQYF	TGTGCGTCCAGGGGACTCGGACTAGCGGGAGCCTACGAGCAGTACTTC
TRBJ1-2	NA	TRBV15	NA	CATSRDRLLRAGNYGYTF	TGTGCCACCAGCAGAGACCGGTTATTGAGGGCTGGGAACTATGGCTACACCTTC
TRBJ1-1	NA	TRBV11-2	NA	CASSTLPRGTEAFF	TGTGCCAGCAGCACTCTACCCAGGGGCACTGAAGCTTTCTTT
TRBJ2-3	NA	TRBV4-1	NA	CASSQVGATDTQYF	TGCGCCAGCAGCCAAGTTGGAGCCACAGATACGCAGTATTTT
TRBJ1-2	NA	TRBV6-6	NA	CASSYSSRDGYTF	TGTGCCAGCAGTTACTCGAGCAGGGATGGCTACACCTTC
TRBJ1-2	NA	TRBV7-9	NA	CAAMGESYGYTF	TGTGCCGCCATGGGAGAATCTTATGGCTACACCTTC
TRBJ1-4	TRBD1	TRBV6-1	NA	CASRSGQDEKLFF	TGTGCCAGCAGATCTGGACAGGATGAAAAACTGTTTTTT
TRBJ2-2	TRBD2	TRBV30	NA	CAWSPKHGTSGGHGELFF	TGTGCCTGGAGCCCGAAACATGGGACTAGCGGGGGGCACGGGGAGCTGTTTTTT
TRBJ2-1	NA	TRBV9	NA	CASSTSSYNEQFF	TGTGCCAGCAGTACTAGCTCCTACAATGAGCAGTTCTTC
TRBJ2-6	TRBD1	TRBV19	NA	CASSIVWSGGGANVLTF	TGTGCCAGTAGTATAGTTTGGTCAGGGGGTGGGGCCAACGTCCTGACTTTC
TRBJ2-2	NA	TRBV19	once	CASSIIRAGGSGELFF	TGTGCCAGTAGTATTATACGAGCGGGCGGCTCCGGGGAGCTGTTTTTT
TRBJ1-5	TRBD1	TRBV4-1	NA	CASSQGQGLVTQHF	TGCGCCAGCAGCCAAGGACAGGGGCTCGTGACCCAGCATTTT
TRBJ2-1	TRBD1	TRBV6-6	once	CASKAGGGEQFF	TGTGCCAGCAAGGCAGGGGGTGGTGAGCAGTTCTTC
TRBJ2-7	TRBD1	TRBV29-1	NA	CSVGGQEAPSNSLGQYF	TGCAGCGTCGGCGGACAGGAGGCCCCTTCGAACTCTCTTGGGCAGTACTTC
TRBJ1-5	NA	TRBV10-1	few	CASSLGINQPQHF	TGCGCCAGCAGTCTAGGAATCAATCAGCCCCAGCATTTT
TRBJ2-7	TRBD2	TRBV6-1	NA	CASSVNFIEAGVYEQYF	TGTGCCAGCAGTGTTAATTTTATAGAGGCGGGAGTCTACGAGCAGTACTTC
TRBJ2-5	TRBD1	TRBV10-3	NA	CAIRQGAEQTQYF	TGTGCCATCAGGCAGGGGGCGGAGCAGACCCAGTACTTC
TRBJ2-3	TRBD1	TRBV28	NA	CASSFIGTGSTDTQYF	TGTGCCAGCAGTTTTATTGGGACAGGGAGCACAGATACGCAGTATTTT
TRBJ2-1	NA	TRBV28	NA	CASRPSGSYNEQFF	TGTGCCAGCCGCCCCTCGGGAAGCTACAATGAGCAGTTCTTC
TRBJ2-1	TRBD1	TRBV4-2	NA	CASRESGGSGEQFF	TGTGCCAGCAGGGAGTCAGGGGGCTCGGGTGAGCAGTTCTTC
TRBJ1-2	TRBD1	TRBV10-3	NA	CAISEGQGNYGYTF	TGTGCCATCAGTGAGGGACAGGGCAACTATGGCTACACCTTC
TRBJ2-3	NA	TRBV9	once	CASSATGVSTDTQYF	TGTGCCAGCAGCGCGACCGGGGTGAGCACAGATACGCAGTATTTT
TRBJ1-5	TRBD1	TRBV15	NA	CATSRGGTGNQPQHF	TGTGCCACCAGCAGAGGGGGGACAGGCAATCAGCCCCAGCATTTT
TRBJ2-3	NA	TRBV4-1	NA	CASSTGHSTDTQYF	TGCGCCAGCAGTACCGGACACAGCACAGATACGCAGTATTTT
TRBJ1-6	TRBD1	TRBV6-5	NA	CASSLDRGNSPLHF	TGTGCCAGCAGTCTCGACAGGGGAAATTCACCCCTCCACTTT
TRBJ2-7	NA	TRBV7-8	few	CASSLAPLSSYEQYF	TGTGCCAGCAGCTTAGCCCCACTAAGCTCCTACGAGCAGTACTTC
TRBJ2-5	TRBD2	TRBV5-8	NA	CASSFGLAEQETQYF	TGTGCCAGCAGCTTCGGACTAGCGGAACAAGAGACCCAGTACTTC
TRBJ2-4	TRBD2	TRBV9	NA	CASSVGTAGAQNIQYF	TGTGCCAGCAGCGTAGGTACAGCGGGGGCCCAAAACATTCAGTACTTC
TRBJ2-6	TRBD1	TRBV4-1	NA	CATSTGDGANVLTF	TGCGCCACCTCTACAGGGGATGGGGCCAACGTCCTGACTTTC
TRBJ1-2	NA	TRBV6-1	NA	CASFSSNYGYTF	TGTGCCAGCTTTTCTTCTAACTATGGCTACACCTTC
TRBJ1-6	NA	TRBV6-1	NA	CASSEAWSSAPPLHF	TGTGCCAGCAGTGAAGCGTGGAGTTCGGCTCCACCCCTCCACTTT
TRBJ1-4	NA	TRBV15	NA	CATSREGGTNEKLFF	TGTGCCACCAGCAGAGAAGGGGGTACTAATGAAAAACTGTTTTTT
TRBJ1-2	NA	TRBV2	NA	CASVGSFPNYGYTF	TGTGCCAGCGTGGGCAGCTTTCCTAACTATGGCTACACCTTC
TRBJ2-6	TRBD2	TRBV4-2	NA	CASSHLLRRDYNSSGANVLTF	TGTGCCAGCAGCCACTTACTAAGACGGGACTATAATTCCTCTGGGGCCAACGTCCTGACTTTC
TRBJ1-3	NA	TRBV7-3	once	CASSSRGGTGNTIYF	TGTGCCAGCAGCTCAAGGGGAGGGACTGGAAACACCATATATTTT
TRBJ2-3	NA	TRBV12-5	NA	CASGLGQVSSTDTQYF	TGTGCTAGTGGTTTGGGACAGGTATCTAGCACAGATACGCAGTATTTT
TRBJ2-5	TRBD2	TRBV4-1	NA	CASSHESGGSRDQYF	TGCGCCAGCAGCCACGAAAGCGGGGGGAGCCGGGACCAGTACTTC
TRBJ1-2	NA	TRBV2	NA	CAALLKAPGYGYTF	TGTGCCGCCCTTCTAAAGGCGCCAGGGTATGGCTACACCTTC
TRBJ2-3	TRBD2	TRBV7-9	NA	CASSLVRAGVLTDTQYF	TGTGCCAGCAGCTTAGTGAGGGCGGGAGTTCTCACAGATACGCAGTATTTT
TRBJ2-2	NA	TRBV28	NA	CASSFRPLLVSSRTGELFF	TGTGCCAGCAGTTTCCGACCTCTCTTGGTTAGCAGCCGCACCGGGGAGCTGTTTTTT
TRBJ1-1	NA	TRBV6-4	once	CASKHREGTEAFF	TGTGCCAGCAAACACCGGGAAGGCACTGAAGCTTTCTTT